These T cell receptor beta chains were read from a single sample in a study of cytomegalovirus exposure and HLA in healthy donors. Assay used: immunoSEQ multiplex PCR; TCRdb lists only in-frame clones, some missing. The data contain under 200,000 clones, 65% to 80% of them seen just once; the ten biggest clones take up 2.6%. The sequenced material came from PBMCs. These receptors were obtained from a woman aged 40 to 50 in good health and CMV-seropositive. CDR3s include the opening cysteine and the closing phenylalanine or tryptophan. Each record gives: D gene, clone size, J gene, V gene, CDR3 DNA, CDR3 protein. D genes are given only for firm matches. Rows may omit the clone size; those that give it use once, few, many or a size class.

>TRBD1|NA|TRBJ2-2|TRBV5-1
TGCGCCAGCAGCTCGACTACAGGGGGTAGTCGAGCCGGGGAGCTGTTTTTT
CASSSTTGGSRAGELFF
>NA|NA|TRBJ1-1|TRBV7-2
TGTGCCAGCAGCTTAGTTGGGCTCACTGAAGCTTTCTTT
CASSLVGLTEAFF
>TRBD1|NA|TRBJ2-6|TRBV30
TGTGCCGGGAGAACAGGGGTTCTAAGTGGGGCCAACGTCCTGACTTTC
CAGRTGVLSGANVLTF
>TRBD1|NA|TRBJ2-5|TRBV7-9
TGTGCCAGCATGAGAGGACAGGGTGGCGAGACCCAGTACTTC
CASMRGQGGETQYF
>NA|NA|TRBJ1-1|TRBV7-2
TGTGCCAGCAGCCCTGACATTTACACTGAAGCTTTCTTT
CASSPDIYTEAFF
>NA|NA|TRBJ2-3|TRBV18
TGTGCCAGCTCACCCCCTCGCGGGGAAGAGACAGATACGCAGTATTTT
CASSPPRGEETDTQYF
>NA|once|TRBJ1-2|TRBV6-5
TGTGCCAGCAGTTACTCACAGGGCCCCTATGGCTACACCTTC
CASSYSQGPYGYTF
>NA|NA|TRBJ2-3|TRBV10-2
TGCGCCAGCAGGGACACCGGGGGGCCAGATACGCAGTATTTT
CASRDTGGPDTQYF
>NA|NA|TRBJ1-2|TRBV5-1
TGCGCCAGCAGCTTGGGCCCGCCTACGGGCTACACCTTC
CASSLGPPTGYTF
>TRBD2|NA|TRBJ2-1|TRBV10-3
TGTGCCATCAGTTTAGCGGGGGGCGACAATGAGCAGTTCTTC
CAISLAGGDNEQFF
>NA|NA|TRBJ2-5|TRBV27
TGTGCCAGCAGTTTATCCGGACTTACCTCGGGAGAGACCCAGTACTTC
CASSLSGLTSGETQYF
>TRBD2|NA|TRBJ2-2|TRBV19
TGTGCCAGTAGTATCGGGACTAGTCCCGGGGAGCTGTTTTTT
CASSIGTSPGELFF
>TRBD1|NA|TRBJ2-5|TRBV5-4
TGTGCCAGCAGCGGCCGGGACAGGGGGCCAGAGACCCAGTACTTC
CASSGRDRGPETQYF
>NA|NA|TRBJ2-7|TRBV7-9
TGTGCCAGCAGCTCTCTACCCGGGAGCGAGCAGTACTTC
CASSSLPGSEQYF
>NA|few|TRBJ2-1|TRBV19
TGTGCCAGTAGTATACGGGGTGAGCAGTTCTTC
CASSIRGEQFF
>NA|NA|TRBJ2-4|TRBV2
TGTGCCAGCAGTGAGGGGCAGGGGAAAAACATTCAGTACTTC
CASSEGQGKNIQYF
>TRBD1|NA|TRBJ1-6|TRBV5-1
TGCGCCAGCAGCCGGGACGGGCAGGGGGATAATTCACCCCTCCACTTT
CASSRDGQGDNSPLHF
>TRBD1|NA|TRBJ1-2|TRBV25-1
TGTGCCAGCAGTGTCCGGCTGGCAGGGGGACGGTATGGCTACACCTTC
CASSVRLAGGRYGYTF
>TRBD2|NA|TRBJ2-7|TRBV18
TGTGCCAGCTCACCCGGGACTAGCGGGAGGCTCAACGAGCAGTACTTC
CASSPGTSGRLNEQYF
>NA|once|TRBJ1-6|TRBV2
TGTGCCAGCAGTTTGACAGACTCCTATAATTCACCCCTCCACTTT
CASSLTDSYNSPLHF
>NA|few|TRBJ1-4|TRBV19
TGTGCCAGTAGCATGTGGCAGGGTAACGAAAAACTGTTTTTT
CASSMWQGNEKLFF
>NA|NA|TRBJ2-7|TRBV19
TGTGCCAGTAGTCTGGATGGGGGGTACGAGCAGTACTTC
CASSLDGGYEQYF
>NA|NA|TRBJ2-5|TRBV4-3
TGCGCCAGCAGCCAAGAGCGGAGGGGCGCGGAGACCCAGTACTTC
CASSQERRGAETQYF
>NA|NA|TRBJ1-2|TRBV19
TGTGCCAGTAGTATAGGAGGCTACAACTCCCTTGTCTATGGCTACACCTTC
CASSIGGYNSLVYGYTF
>TRBD1|NA|TRBJ1-1|TRBV5-4
TGTGCCAGCAGCCCAATACAGGGGGCAAACACTGAAGCTTTCTTT
CASSPIQGANTEAFF
>NA|NA|TRBJ1-1|TRBV2
TGTGCCAGCAGTCCGGACATCCGGACTGAAGCTTTCTTT
CASSPDIRTEAFF
>TRBD2|NA|TRBJ2-7|TRBV29-1
TGCAGCGTTACCCCTAGCGGGAGTTCCTACGAGCAGTACTTC
CSVTPSGSSYEQYF
>NA|NA|TRBJ2-2|TRBV25-1
TGTGCCAGCAGTGACCCAACAGGGAGCACCGGGGAGCTGTTTTTT
CASSDPTGSTGELFF
>TRBD2|NA|TRBJ2-1|TRBV9
TGTGCCAGCAGCGTAGTATCCAGCGGGGGATTCTACAATGAGCAGTTCTTC
CASSVVSSGGFYNEQFF
>TRBD1|NA|TRBJ2-2|TRBV5-1
TGCGCCAGCAGCCCCGGACAGGTCGGCGGCACCGGGGAGCTGTTTTTT
CASSPGQVGGTGELFF
>NA|NA|TRBJ2-7|TRBV7-5
TGTGCCAGAAGCCGAACCCCCAGGGGTAGGCAAGACTACGAGCAGTACTTC
CARSRTPRGRQDYEQYF
>NA|NA|TRBJ2-5|TRBV7-8
TGTGCCAGCAGCTTGGGACAAGTCCAAGAGACCCAGTACTTC
CASSLGQVQETQYF
>NA|NA|TRBJ1-6|TRBV6-5
TGTGCCAGCAGTTACTCGAGACAGTTCCCCCTCCACTTT
CASSYSRQFPLHF
>TRBD1|NA|TRBJ2-3|TRBV4-2
TGTGCCAGCAGCCGGGCCCCGGGACAGGGGGCCGATACGCAGTATTTT
CASSRAPGQGADTQYF
>NA|NA|TRBJ1-2|TRBV5-1
TGCGCCAGCAGCTTGGGAGACAGCGATAACTATGGCTACACCTTC
CASSLGDSDNYGYTF